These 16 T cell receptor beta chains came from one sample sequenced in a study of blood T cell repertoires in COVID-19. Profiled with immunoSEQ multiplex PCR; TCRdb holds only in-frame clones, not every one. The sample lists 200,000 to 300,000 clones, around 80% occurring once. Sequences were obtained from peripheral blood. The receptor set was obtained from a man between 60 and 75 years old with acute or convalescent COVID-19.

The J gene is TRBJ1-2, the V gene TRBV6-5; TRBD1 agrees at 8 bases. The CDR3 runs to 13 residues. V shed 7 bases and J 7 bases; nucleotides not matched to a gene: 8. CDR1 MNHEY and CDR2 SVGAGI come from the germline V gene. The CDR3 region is CASIEGQGRGYTF. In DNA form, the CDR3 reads TGTGCCAGCATAGAAGGACAGGGTCGTGGCTACACCTTC.

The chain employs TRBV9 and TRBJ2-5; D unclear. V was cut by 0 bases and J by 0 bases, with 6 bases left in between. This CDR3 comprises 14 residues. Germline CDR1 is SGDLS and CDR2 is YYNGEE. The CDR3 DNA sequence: TGTGCCAGCAGCGTAGGTCAGTACCAAGAGACCCAGTACTTC. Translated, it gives CASSVGQYQETQYF.

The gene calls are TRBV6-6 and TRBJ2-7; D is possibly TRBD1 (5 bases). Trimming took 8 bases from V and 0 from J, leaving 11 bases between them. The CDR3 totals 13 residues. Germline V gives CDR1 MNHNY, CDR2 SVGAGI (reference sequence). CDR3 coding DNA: TGTGCCAGCCGCAAAGACAGCTCCTACGAGCAGTACTTC. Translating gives CASRKDSSYEQYF.

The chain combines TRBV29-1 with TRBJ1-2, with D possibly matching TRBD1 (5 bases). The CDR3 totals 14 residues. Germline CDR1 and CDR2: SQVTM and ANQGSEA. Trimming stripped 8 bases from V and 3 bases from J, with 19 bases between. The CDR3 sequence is CSLKGRPGDYGYTF. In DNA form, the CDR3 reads TGCAGCCTCAAGGGCAGACCGGGGGACTATGGCTACACCTTC.

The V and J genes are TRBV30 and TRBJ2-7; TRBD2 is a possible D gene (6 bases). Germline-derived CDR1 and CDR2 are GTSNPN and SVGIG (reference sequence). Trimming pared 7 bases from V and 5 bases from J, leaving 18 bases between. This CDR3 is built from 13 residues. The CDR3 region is CAFTGWGVNEQYF. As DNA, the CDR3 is TGTGCCTTCACTGGGTGGGGGGTCAACGAGCAGTACTTC.

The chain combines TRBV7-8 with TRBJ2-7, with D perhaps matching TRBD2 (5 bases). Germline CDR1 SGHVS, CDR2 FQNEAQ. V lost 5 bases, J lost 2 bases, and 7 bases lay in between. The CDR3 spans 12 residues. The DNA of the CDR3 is TGTGCCAGCAGCCCGGGGACCTACGAGCAGTACTTC. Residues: CASSPGTYEQYF.

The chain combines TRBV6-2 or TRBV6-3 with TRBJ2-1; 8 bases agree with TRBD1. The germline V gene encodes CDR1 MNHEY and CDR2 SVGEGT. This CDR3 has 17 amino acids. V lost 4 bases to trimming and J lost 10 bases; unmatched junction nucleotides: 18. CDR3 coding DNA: TGTGCCAGCAGTTTCTCAAAAAAGGGACAGGAGAATTGGGAGCAGTTCTTC. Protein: CASSFSKKGQENWEQFF.

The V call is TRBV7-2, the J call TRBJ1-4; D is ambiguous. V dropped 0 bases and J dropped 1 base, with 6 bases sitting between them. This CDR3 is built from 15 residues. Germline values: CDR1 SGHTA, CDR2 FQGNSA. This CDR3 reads CASSLAGGTNEKLFF. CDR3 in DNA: TGTGCCAGCAGCTTAGCGGGAGGAACTAATGAAAAACTGTTTTTT.

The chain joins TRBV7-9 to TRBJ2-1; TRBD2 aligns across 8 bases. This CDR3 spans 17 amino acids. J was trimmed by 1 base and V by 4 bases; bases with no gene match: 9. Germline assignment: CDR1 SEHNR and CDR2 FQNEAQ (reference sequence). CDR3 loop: CASSSRWSGSSYNEQFF. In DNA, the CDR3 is TGTGCCAGCAGCTCCCGATGGAGCGGGAGTTCCTACAATGAGCAGTTCTTC.

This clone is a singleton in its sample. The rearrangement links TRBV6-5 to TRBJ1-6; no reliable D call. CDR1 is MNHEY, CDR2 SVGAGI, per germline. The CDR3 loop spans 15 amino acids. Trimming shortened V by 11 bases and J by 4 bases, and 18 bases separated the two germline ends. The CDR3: CAALMREFYNSPLHF. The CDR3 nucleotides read TGTGCCGCTCTAATGAGGGAGTTTTATAATTCACCCCTCCACTTT.

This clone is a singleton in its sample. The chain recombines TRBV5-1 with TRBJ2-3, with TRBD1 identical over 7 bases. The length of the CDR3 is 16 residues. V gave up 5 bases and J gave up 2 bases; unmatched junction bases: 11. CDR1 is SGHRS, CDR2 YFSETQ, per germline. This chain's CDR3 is CASSSGTAPLTDTQYF. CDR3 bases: TGCGCCAGCAGTTCCGGGACAGCTCCTCTCACAGATACGCAGTATTTT.

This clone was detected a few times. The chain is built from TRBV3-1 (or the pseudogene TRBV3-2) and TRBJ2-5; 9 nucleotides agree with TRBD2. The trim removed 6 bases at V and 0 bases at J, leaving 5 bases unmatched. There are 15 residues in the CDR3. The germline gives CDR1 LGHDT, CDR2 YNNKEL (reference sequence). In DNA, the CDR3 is TGTGCCAGCAGTCGGACTAGCGCCCACCAAGAGACCCAGTACTTC. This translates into CASSRTSAHQETQYF.

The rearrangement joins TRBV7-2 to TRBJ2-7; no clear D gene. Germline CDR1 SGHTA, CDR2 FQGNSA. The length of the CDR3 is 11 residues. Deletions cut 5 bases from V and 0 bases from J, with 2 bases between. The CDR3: CASSRSYEQYF. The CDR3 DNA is TGTGCCAGCAGCCGCTCCTACGAGCAGTACTTC.

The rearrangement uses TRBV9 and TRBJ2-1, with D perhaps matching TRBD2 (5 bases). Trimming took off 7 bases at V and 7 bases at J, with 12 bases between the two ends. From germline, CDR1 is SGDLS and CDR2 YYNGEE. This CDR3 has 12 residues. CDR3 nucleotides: TGTGCCAGCGCCACCCGAGGGAATGAGCAGTTCTTC. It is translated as CASATRGNEQFF.

CDR3 loop: CASSLGPGLIIYEQYF. As DNA, the CDR3 is TGTGCCAGCAGCTTGGGGCCAGGCCTAATAATTTACGAGCAGTACTTC. The chain uses TRBV5-8 and TRBJ2-7, with unresolved D. The germline V and J ends were trimmed by 0 bases and 4 bases, with 17 bases remaining between them. The CDR3 is 16 amino acids. Germline values: CDR1 SGHTS, CDR2 YDEGEE.

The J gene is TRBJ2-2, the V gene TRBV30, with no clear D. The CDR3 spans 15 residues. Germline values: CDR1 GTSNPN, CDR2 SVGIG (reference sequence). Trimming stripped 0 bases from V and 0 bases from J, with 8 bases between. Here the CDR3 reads CAWSVAQTNTGELFF. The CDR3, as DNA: TGTGCCTGGAGTGTAGCCCAAACGAACACCGGGGAGCTGTTTTTT.